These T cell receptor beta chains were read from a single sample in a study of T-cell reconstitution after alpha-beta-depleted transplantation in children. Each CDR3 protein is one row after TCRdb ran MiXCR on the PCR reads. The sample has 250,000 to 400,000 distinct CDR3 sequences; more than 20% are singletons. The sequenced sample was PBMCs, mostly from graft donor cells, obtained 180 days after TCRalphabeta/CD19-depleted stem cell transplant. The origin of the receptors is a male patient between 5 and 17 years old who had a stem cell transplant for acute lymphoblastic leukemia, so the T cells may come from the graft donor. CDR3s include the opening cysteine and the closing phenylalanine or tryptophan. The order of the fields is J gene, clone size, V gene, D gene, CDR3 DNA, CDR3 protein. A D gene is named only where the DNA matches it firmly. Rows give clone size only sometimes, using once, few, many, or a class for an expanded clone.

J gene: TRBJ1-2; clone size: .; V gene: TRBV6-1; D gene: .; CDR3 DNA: TGTGCCACCGAAACCGACGGCCTCTATGGCTACACCTTC; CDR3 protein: CATETDGLYGYTF
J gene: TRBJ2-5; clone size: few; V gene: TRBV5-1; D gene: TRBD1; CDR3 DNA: TGCGCCAGCAGCTTCTATTCGGGACAGGGAGAGACCCAGTACTTC; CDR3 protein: CASSFYSGQGETQYF
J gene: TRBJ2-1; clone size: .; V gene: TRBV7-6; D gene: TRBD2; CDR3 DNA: TGTGCCAGCAGCTTGTTTAGAGCGGGGTACAATGAGCAGTTCTTC; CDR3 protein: CASSLFRAGYNEQFF
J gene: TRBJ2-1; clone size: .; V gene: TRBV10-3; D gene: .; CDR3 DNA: TGTGCCATCAGTGACCTGTCTGGCCCTATCGTATACAATGAGCAGTTCTTC; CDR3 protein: CAISDLSGPIVYNEQFF
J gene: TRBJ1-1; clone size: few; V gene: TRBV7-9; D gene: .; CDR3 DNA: TGTGCCAGCAGCTTAGAGTCGGCAGGGATCGGGTTGACTGAAGCTTTCTTT; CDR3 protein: CASSLESAGIGLTEAFF
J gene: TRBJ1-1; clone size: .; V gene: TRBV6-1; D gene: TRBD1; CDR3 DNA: TGTGCCAGCAGGGAACAGGGGCGCAAAGCTTTCTTT; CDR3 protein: CASREQGRKAFF
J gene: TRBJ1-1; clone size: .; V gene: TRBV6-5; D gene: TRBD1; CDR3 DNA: TGTGCCAGCAGTAACCCGGACAGGGCGAACACTGAAGCTTTCTTT; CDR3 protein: CASSNPDRANTEAFF
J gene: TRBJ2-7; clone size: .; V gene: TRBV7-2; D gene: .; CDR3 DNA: TGTGCCAGCAGCTGGATGGGGGGATACGAGCAGTACTTC; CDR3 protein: CASSWMGGYEQYF
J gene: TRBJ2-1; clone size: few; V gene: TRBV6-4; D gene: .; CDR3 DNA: TGTGCCAGCAGAAGTTCTTGGGGGGCATCCCACAATGAGCAGTTCTTC; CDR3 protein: CASRSSWGASHNEQFF
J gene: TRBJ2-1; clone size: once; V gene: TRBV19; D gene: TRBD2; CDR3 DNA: TGTGCCAGTAGTTCTAGTCTAGCGGGTTACAATGAGCAGTTCTTC; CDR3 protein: CASSSSLAGYNEQFF
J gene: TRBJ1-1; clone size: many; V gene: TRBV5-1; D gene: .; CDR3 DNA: TGCGCCAGCAGTTCCGGACGGGGGATGAACACTGAAGCTTTCTTT; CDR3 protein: CASSSGRGMNTEAFF
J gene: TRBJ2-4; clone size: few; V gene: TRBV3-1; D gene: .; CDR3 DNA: TGTGCCAGCAGCGGCGCGAGCGGAAACATTCAGTACTTC; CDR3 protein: CASSGASGNIQYF
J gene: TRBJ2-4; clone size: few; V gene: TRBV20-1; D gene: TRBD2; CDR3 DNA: TGCAGTGCTAGTCGCGCCGGACTAGCGGGAGGGGGAGCCAAAAACATTCAGTACTTC; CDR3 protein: CSASRAGLAGGGAKNIQYF
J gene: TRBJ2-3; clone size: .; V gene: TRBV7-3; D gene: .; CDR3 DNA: TGTGCCAGCAGCCTGACTACCGGGACCTTCACAGATACGCAGTATTTT; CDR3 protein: CASSLTTGTFTDTQYF
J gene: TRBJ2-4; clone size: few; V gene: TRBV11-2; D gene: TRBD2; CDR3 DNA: TGTGCCAGCAGCTGGACTAGCGGGTGGGCCAAAAACATTCAGTACTTC; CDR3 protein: CASSWTSGWAKNIQYF
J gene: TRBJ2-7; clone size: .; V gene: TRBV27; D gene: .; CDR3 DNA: TGTGCCAGCAGTTCCCTCACTTCCTCTAGGGACGAGCAGTACTTC; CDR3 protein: CASSSLTSSRDEQYF
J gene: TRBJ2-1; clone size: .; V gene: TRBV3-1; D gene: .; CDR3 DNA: TGTGCCAGCAGCCAAGATGGTCTTCCCATTTCGCAGTTCTTC; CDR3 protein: CASSQDGLPISQFF
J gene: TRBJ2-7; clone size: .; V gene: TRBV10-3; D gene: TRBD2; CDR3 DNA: TGTGCCATCAGTGAGTCTGGACTAGCGCACTCCTACGAGCAGTACTTC; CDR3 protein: CAISESGLAHSYEQYF
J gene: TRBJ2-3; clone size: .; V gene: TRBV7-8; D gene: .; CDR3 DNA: TGTGCCAGCAGCTTAAGTAGGGCGGGCCTTAGCACAGATACGCAGTATTTT; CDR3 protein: CASSLSRAGLSTDTQYF
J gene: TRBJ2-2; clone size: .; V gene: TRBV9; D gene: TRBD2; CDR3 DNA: TGTGCCAGCAGCGTAACCCTAGCGGGAGGGTCCGGGGAGCTGTTTTTT; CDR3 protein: CASSVTLAGGSGELFF
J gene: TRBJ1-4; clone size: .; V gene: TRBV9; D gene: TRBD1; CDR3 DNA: TGTGCCAGCAGCGCAGAAAGACAGGGGCAGACTAATGAAAAACTGTTTTTT; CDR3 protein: CASSAERQGQTNEKLFF
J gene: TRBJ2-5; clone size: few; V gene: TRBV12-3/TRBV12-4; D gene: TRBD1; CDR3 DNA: TGTGCCAGCAGTTTAAAGGGACAGGGGGTTTGGGAGACCCAGTACTTC; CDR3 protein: CASSLKGQGVWETQYF
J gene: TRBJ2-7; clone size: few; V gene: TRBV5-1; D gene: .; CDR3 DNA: TGCGCCAGCAGCTTGGAGGACCCCCAGCTGGGCGAGCAGTACTTC; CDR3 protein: CASSLEDPQLGEQYF
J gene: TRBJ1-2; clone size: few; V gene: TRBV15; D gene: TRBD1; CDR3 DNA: TGTGCCACCAGCTCCCGGGACAGTCTCTATGGCTACACCTTC; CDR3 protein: CATSSRDSLYGYTF
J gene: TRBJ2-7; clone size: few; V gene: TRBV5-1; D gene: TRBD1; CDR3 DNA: TGCGCCAGCAGCATTCGGGGACAGGACTACGAGCAGTACTTC; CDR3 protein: CASSIRGQDYEQYF
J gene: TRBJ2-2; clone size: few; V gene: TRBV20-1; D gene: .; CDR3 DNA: TGCAGTGCACGGTCGGACACCGGGGAGCTGTTTTTT; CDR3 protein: CSARSDTGELFF
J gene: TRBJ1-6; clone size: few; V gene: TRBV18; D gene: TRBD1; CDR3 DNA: TGTGCCAGCTCACCGGACAGGGGTTATAATTCACCCCTCCACTTT; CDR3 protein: CASSPDRGYNSPLHF
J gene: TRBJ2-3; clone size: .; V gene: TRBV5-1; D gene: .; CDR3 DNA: TGCGCCAGCAGCTTGCGGGGGTATGGCACAGATACGCAGTATTTT; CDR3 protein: CASSLRGYGTDTQYF
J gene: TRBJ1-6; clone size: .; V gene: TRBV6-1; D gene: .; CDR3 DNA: TGTGCCAGCAGTGGACGGGGAAATTCACCCCTCCACTTT; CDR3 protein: CASSGRGNSPLHF
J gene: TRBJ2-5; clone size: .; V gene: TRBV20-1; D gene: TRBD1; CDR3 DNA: TGCAGTGCTAGACTGGACAGGGATATTTTGCAAGAGACCCAGTACTTC; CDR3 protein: CSARLDRDILQETQYF
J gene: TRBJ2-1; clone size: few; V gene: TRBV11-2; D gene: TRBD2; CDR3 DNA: TGTGCCAGCAGCGCCGGACGGTGGCCTAGCGGGAGGAGTCACAATGAGCAGTTCTTC; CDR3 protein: CASSAGRWPSGRSHNEQFF
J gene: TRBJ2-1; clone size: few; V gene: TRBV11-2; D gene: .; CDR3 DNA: TGTGCCAGCAGCTATAACATCGGTTGGGGAGGCAATGAGCAGTTCTTC; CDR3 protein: CASSYNIGWGGNEQFF
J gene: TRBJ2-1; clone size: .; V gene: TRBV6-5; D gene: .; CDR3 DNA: TGTGCCAGCAGTTACTCAGGGAACTCCTACAATGAGCAGTTCTTC; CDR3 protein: CASSYSGNSYNEQFF
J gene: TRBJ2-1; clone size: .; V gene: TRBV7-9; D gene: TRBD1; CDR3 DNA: TGTGCCAGCCGATCGGGACAGCCCTACAATGAGCAGTTCTTC; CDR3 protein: CASRSGQPYNEQFF
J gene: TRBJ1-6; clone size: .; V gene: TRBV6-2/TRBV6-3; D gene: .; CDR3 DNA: TGTGCCAGCAGTTACTCGCGAGGGGAAAATTCACCCCTCCACTTT; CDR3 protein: CASSYSRGENSPLHF
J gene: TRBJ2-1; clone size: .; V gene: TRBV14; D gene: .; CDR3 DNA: TGTGCCAGCAGCCAAGTTTTCTCCTACAATGAGCAGTTCTTC; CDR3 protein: CASSQVFSYNEQFF
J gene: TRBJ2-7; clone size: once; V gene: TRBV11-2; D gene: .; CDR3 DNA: TGTGCCAGCAGCTTAGGCCCCAGGACCTCCCACTACGAGCAGTACTTC; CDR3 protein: CASSLGPRTSHYEQYF
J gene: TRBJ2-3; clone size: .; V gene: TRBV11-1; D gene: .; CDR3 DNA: TGTGCCAGCAGGCTAGCTCCTTACACAGATACGCAGTATTTT; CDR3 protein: CASRLAPYTDTQYF
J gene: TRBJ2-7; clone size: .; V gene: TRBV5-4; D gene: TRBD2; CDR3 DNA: TGTGCCAGCAGCTTGGAAGGGACAGGACCTAGCGGGAGTTCCTACGAGCAGTACTTC; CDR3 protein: CASSLEGTGPSGSSYEQYF
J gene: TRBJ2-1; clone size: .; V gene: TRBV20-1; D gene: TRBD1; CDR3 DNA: TGCAGTGTTCGAAAGGGACAGGCGAGGGTCGATGAGCAGTTCTTC; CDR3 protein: CSVRKGQARVDEQFF
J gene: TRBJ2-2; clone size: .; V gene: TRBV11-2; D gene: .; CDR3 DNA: TGTGCCAGCAGCATTAGTAGGGGGGCGGTAGTCAACTCCGCCGGGGAGCTGTTTTTT; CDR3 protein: CASSISRGAVVNSAGELFF
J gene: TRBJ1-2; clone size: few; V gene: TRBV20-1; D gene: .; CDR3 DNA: TGCAGTGCGGAACGGGGCTCCTATGGCTACACCTTC; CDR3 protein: CSAERGSYGYTF
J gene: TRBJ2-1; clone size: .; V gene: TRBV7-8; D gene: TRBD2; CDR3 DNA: TGTGCCAGCAGCTTACGAGGCGGGAGGGACAATGAGCAGTTCTTC; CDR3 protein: CASSLRGGRDNEQFF
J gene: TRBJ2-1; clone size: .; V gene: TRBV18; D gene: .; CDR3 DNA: TGTGCCAGCTCACCACCGGCGTCCGTATACAATGAGCAGTTCTTC; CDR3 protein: CASSPPASVYNEQFF
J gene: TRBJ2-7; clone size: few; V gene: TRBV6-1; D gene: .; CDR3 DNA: TGTGCCAGCAGTGCCTGGGACCCTAGTCTCTACGAGCAGTACTTC; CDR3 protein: CASSAWDPSLYEQYF
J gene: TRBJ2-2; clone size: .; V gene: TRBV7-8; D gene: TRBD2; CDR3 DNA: TGTGCCAGCAGCTTAGGGAGCGGGGCGAACACCGGGGAGCTGTTTTTT; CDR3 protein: CASSLGSGANTGELFF
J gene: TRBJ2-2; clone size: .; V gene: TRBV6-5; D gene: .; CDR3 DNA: TGTGCCAGCAGTTACTGGGGGGAGAGGGGCACCGGGGAGCTGTTTTTT; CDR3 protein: CASSYWGERGTGELFF
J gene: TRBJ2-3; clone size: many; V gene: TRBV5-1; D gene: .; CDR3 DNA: TGCGCCAGCAGCTTGGCCGGGGTGAGCCTCCCCCTGGGCACAGATACGCAGTATTTT; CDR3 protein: CASSLAGVSLPLGTDTQYF
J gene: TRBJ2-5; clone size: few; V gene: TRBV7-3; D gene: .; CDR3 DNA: TGTGCCAGCAGCGCAACAGGGCCAGGGGAGACCCAGTACTTC; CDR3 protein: CASSATGPGETQYF
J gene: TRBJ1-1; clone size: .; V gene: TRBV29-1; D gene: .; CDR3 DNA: TGCAGCGTTCCTTTAGGGGACACTGAAGCTTTCTTT; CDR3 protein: CSVPLGDTEAFF
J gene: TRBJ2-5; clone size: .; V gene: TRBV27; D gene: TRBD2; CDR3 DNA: TGTGCCAGCAGTTCCTCAGGACTAGCGGGGGAGACCCAGTACTTC; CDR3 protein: CASSSSGLAGETQYF
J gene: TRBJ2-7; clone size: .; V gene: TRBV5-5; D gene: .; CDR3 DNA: TGTGCCAGCTGGGACATTTCACCTTACGAGCAGTACTTC; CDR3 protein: CASWDISPYEQYF
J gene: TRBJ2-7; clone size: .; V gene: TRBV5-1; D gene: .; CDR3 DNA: TGCGCCAGCAGCTTGGGGGACTCCGGGGAAGTGCAGTACTTC; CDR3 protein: CASSLGDSGEVQYF